This T cell receptor beta chain was recorded in a study of shared clonotypes between healthy human individuals. The study, taken as a whole, reports: Non-shared clonotypes were found to have lower generation probabilities than the clonotypes that were shared by all four of the sorted-subset donors. An effect of sequencing depth on clonotype sharing among donors was expected. A generally larger estimated richness was seen in naive subsets than in memory subsets.

CDR1 and CDR2 (germline): SGDLS, YYNGEE. Trimming pared 0 bases from V and 8 bases from J, leaving 11 bases between. The CDR3 is 14 residues long. Method: immunoSEQ multiplex PCR; TCRdb's copy keeps in-frame clones and lacks some. In the table there are millions of clones, about 92% of which are singletons. CD8 cells classed as naive were CD45RO-negative and positively selected for CCR7, excluding terminally differentiated effector memory CD45RA+ cells. Those who donated were healthy HIV-negative adults, with no recent acute infections or vaccinations reported. On this clone itself: Its antigen is not identified.

Sequencing input: naive CD8+ T cells from PBMCs. This rearrangement joins TRBV9 to TRBJ1-4, with unresolved D. This clonotype was sampled from a man aged 18-30 years in good health. Some clones in this sample may be carry-over from other donors' samples. The CDR3 DNA reads TGTGCCAGCAGCGTAGGGGAAAAGGGCGAAAAACTGTTTTTT. As protein: CASSVGEKGEKLFF. Full variable domain (rest looked up from reference TRBV9 and TRBJ1-4): DSGVTQTPKHLITATGQRVTLRCSPRSGDLSVYWYQQSLDQGLQFLIQYYNGEERAKGNILERFSAQQFPDLHSELNLSSLELGDSALYFCASSVGEKGEKLFFGSGTQLSVL.